This T cell receptor beta chain was documented in a study of regulatory T cells listed by TCRdb under 2018. Turning to the overall study: Between CD3G-deficient patients and healthy controls, the study compared T-cell receptor beta repertoires in sorted regulatory T cells, conventional CD4+ T cells and CD8+ T cells.

Broad study findings and their caveats: Patient repertoires showed restricted unique TRB V-J pairs and skewed V and J gene usage, most marked in regulatory T cells. Conventional CD4+ T cells from CD3G-deficient patients were enriched for hydrophobic residues at CDR3 positions 6 and 7, suggesting more self-reactive specificities.

For the multiplex PCR, 52 forward TRBV primers and 13 reverse TRBJ primers were used, and amplification bias was corrected with both assay-based and computational methods. Within the immunoSEQ assay, multiplex PCR amplified rearranged TRB loci from genomic DNA. An Illumina HiSeq platform was used to sequence the TRB amplicons. Concerning the study's data processing: Raw sequences were error-filtered and aligned to reference gene sequences by custom algorithms and were subsequently analyzed with the immunoSEQ online tools. Frequencies of productive and nonproductive TRB rearrangements were evaluated among both unique and total sequences. The likelihood of self-reactivity was estimated by examining two features, hydrophobicity and amino acid composition, of TRB CDR3 positions 6 and 7. Prism software was used to run t tests, Mann-Whitney tests or two-way ANOVA for comparisons between groups. TCRdb stores this immuneACCESS table with in-frame sequences only. Part of the clones is absent; in the studies checked, under half of the shortfall reflects unresolved V genes, and no reason is known for the rest. The V and J calls and the clone size are those of that table, but D and trimming were determined from the DNA. The sample table lists about 32,000 clones, about 91% of them with a count of one. The top ten constitute approximately 2.4% of the sample.

Evidence of autoimmunity was found in all CD3G-deficient patients, and more severe autoimmunity was observed in two of the patients. At the time of testing, the patients were between 2 and 39 years old, and their CD4+ and CD8+ T cells had reduced naive proportions and increased memory proportions. CD4+ cells were FACS-sorted into CD25-high CD127-low regulatory T cells and CD25-low CD127-high conventional CD4+ T cells. The patient group comprised 5 or 6 individuals with CD3G deficiency. Patient samples and clinical data were obtained from an international physician network spanning the United States, Europe and Asia. Peripheral blood mononuclear cells were isolated by Ficoll density separation. With respect to this clone: The antigen it binds to is not known. No base-level quality is on record; no much larger clone is a single base apart.

This clonotype originated in a person in their late teens or twenties with CD3G deficiency. The sample was conventional CD4+ T cells sorted from blood.

Here the CDR3 is given as CAISNLWRYGYTF. The nucleotides read TGTGCCATCAGCAACCTCTGGCGCTATGGCTACACCTTC. The chain uses TRBV10-3 and TRBJ1-2; no D segment can be confidently identified. The trim is 6 bases for V and 4 bases for J, with a gap of 12 bases between the germline ends. CDR1 and CDR2 were assigned from the germline V gene as ENHRY and SYGVKD. The CDR3 spans 13 residues, from the cysteine through the phenylalanine. Kept here is only the CDR3 DNA, which spans 39 bases and is read in frame from base 1.